This T cell receptor beta chain was profiled in a study of blood T cell repertoires in COVID-19. About the study: T cells, B-cell-depleted T cells, or PBMCs provided the cDNA or gDNA that served as material.

CDR1 GTSNPN and CDR2 SVGIG come from the germline V gene (reference sequence). This CDR3 comprises 13 residues. V lost 4 bases and J 5 bases, leaving 12 bases between the germline ends. In the authors' methods: Amplification with reference gene primers provided the estimates of nucleated cell counts. The method was immunoSEQ multiplex PCR; TCRdb's version includes in-frame clones alone and lacks a portion of them. V and J calls and clone size are copied from that table; D and trimming were computed from the DNA. The sample has some 200,000 clones, approximately 83% seen once; the top ten hold more than 2%.

The sample taken for sequencing was peripheral blood. V is TRBV30 and J is TRBJ2-1; tentative D call: TRBD1 (5 bases). This clonotype originated in an older woman with acute or convalescent COVID-19. This CDR3 is CAWNRQSNNEQFF. The CDR3 region has the DNA TGTGCCTGGAATAGACAGTCTAACAATGAGCAGTTCTTC. Filled out from reference TRBV30 and TRBJ2-1, the complete variable domain reads SQTIHQWPATLVQPVGSPLSLECTVEGTSNPNLYWYRQAAGRGLQLLFYSVGIGQISSEVPQNLSASRPQDRQFILSSKKLLLSDSGFYLCAWNRQSNNEQFFGPGTRLTVL.